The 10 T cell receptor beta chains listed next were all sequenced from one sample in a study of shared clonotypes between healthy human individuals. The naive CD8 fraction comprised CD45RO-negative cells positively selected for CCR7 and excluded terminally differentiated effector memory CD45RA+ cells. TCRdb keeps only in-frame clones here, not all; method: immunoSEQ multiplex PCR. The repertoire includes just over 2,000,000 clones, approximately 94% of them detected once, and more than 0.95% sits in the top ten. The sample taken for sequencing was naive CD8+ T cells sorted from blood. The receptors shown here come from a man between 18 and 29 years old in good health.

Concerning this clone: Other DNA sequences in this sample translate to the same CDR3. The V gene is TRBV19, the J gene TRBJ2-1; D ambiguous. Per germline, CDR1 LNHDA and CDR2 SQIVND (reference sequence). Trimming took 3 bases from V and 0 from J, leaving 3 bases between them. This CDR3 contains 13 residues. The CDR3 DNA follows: TGTGCCAGTAGTATTGGCTCCTACAATGAGCAGTTCTTC. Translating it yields CASSIGSYNEQFF.

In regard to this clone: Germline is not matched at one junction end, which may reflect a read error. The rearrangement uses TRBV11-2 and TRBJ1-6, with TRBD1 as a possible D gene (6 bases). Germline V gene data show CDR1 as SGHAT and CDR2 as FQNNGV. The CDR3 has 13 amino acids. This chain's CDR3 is CASSLDSGAPPHF. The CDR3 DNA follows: TGTGCCAGCAGCTTAGATTCGGGGGCCCCCCCCCACTTT.

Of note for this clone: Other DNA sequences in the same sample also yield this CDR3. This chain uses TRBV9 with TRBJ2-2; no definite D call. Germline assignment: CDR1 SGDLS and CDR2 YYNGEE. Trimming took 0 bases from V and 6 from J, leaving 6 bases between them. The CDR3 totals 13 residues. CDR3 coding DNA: TGTGCCAGCAGCGTAGTCCAAGCCGGGGAGCTGTTTTTT. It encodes CASSVVQAGELFF.

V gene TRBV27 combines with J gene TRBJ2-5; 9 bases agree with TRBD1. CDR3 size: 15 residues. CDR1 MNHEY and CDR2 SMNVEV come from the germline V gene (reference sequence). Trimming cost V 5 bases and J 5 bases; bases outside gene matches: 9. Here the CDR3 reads CASSPRTGAEETQYF. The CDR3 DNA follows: TGTGCCAGCAGTCCGCGGACAGGGGCGGAGGAGACCCAGTACTTC.

The CDR3 sequence is CASSYLGTDDGYTF. The CDR3 DNA reads TGTGCCAGCAGCTACCTCGGGACAGATGATGGCTACACCTTC. This rearrangement joins TRBV27 to TRBJ1-2, with 7 nucleotides matching TRBD1. CDR1 MNHEY and CDR2 SMNVEV come from the germline V gene (reference sequence). The junction had 10 bases not matched to a gene; V was cut back by 6 bases and J by 6 bases. The CDR3 length is 14 residues.

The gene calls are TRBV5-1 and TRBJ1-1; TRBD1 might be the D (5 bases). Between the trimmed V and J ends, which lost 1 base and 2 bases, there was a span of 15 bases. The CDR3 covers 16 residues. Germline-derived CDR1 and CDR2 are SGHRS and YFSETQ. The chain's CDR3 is CASSLPREGINTEAFF. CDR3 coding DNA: TGCGCCAGCAGCTTGCCCCGGGAGGGGATCAACACTGAAGCTTTCTTT.

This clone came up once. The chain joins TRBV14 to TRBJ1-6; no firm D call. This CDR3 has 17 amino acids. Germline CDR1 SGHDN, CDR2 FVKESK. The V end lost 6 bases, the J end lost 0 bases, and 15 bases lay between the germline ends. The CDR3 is CASRSRSSSSYNSPLHF. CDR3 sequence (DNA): TGTGCCAGCAGGAGCAGAAGCTCAAGCTCCTATAATTCACCCCTCCACTTT.

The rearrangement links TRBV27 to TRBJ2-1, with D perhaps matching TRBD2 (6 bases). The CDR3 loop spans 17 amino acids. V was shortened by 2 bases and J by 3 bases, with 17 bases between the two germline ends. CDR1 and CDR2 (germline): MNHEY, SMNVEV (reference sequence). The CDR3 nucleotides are TGTGCCAGCAGTTTAAACCCGTGGCTTAGCGGCTACAATGAGCAGTTCTTC. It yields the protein CASSLNPWLSGYNEQFF.

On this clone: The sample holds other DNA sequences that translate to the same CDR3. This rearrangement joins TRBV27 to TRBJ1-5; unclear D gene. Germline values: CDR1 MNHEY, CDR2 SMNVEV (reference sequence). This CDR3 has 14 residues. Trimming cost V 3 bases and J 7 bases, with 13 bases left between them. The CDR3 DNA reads TGTGCCAGCAGTTTTTCCGGGGAGGGACAGCCCCAGCATTTT. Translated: CASSFSGEGQPQHF.

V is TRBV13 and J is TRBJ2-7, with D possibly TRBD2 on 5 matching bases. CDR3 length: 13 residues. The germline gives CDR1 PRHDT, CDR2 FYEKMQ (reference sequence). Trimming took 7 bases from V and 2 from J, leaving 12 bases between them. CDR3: CASKSGEAYEQYF. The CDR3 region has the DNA TGTGCCAGCAAGTCCGGGGAAGCCTACGAGCAGTACTTC.